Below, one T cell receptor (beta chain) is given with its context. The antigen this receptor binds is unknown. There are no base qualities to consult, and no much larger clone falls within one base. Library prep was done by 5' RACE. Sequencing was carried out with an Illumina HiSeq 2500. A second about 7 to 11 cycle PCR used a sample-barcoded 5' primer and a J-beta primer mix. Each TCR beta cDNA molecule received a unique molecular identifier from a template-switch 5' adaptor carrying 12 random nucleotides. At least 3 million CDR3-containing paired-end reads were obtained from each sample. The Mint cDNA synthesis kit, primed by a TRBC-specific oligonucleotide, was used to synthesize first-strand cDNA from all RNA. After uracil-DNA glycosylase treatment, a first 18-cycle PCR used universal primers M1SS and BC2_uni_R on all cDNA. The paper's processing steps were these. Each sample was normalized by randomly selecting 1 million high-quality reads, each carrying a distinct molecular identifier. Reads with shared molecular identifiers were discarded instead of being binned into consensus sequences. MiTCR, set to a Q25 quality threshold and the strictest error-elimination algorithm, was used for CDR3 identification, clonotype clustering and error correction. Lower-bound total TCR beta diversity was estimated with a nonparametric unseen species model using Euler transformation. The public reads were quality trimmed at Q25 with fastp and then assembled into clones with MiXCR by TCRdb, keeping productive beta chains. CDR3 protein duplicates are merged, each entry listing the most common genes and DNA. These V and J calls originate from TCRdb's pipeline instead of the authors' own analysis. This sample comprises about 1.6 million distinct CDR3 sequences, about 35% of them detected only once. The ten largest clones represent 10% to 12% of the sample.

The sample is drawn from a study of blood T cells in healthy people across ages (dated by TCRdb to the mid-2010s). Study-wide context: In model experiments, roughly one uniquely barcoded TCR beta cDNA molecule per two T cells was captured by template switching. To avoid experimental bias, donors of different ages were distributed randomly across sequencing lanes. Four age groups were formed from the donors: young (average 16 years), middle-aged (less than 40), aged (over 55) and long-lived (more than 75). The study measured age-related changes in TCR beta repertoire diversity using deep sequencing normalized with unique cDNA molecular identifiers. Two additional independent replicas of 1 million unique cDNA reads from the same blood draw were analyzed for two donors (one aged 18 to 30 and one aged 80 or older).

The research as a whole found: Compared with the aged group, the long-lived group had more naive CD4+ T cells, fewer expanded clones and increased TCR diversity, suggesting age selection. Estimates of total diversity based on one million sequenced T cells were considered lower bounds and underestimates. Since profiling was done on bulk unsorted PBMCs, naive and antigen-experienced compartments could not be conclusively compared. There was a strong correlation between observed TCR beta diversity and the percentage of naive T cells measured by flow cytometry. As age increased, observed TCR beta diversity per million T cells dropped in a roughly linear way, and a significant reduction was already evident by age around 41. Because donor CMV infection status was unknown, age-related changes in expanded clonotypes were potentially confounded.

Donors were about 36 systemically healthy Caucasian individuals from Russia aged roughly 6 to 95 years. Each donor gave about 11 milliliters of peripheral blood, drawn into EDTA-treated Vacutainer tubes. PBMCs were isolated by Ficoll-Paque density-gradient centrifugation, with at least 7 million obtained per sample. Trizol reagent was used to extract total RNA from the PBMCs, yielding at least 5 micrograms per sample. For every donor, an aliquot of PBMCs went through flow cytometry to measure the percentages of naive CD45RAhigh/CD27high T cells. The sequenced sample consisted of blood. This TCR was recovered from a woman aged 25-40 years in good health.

This receptor carries the CDR3 CASSRPQRLSTDTQYF. The nucleotide sequence is TGCGCCAGCAGTCGGCCCCAGCGCCTCAGCACAGATACGCAGTATTTT. The chain couples TRBV5-1 to TRBJ2-3; no D gene call is confident. The germline ends are 16 bases apart after V is trimmed by 5 bases and J by 0 bases. The CDR3 measures 16 amino acids from cysteine to phenylalanine. The sequence is cut down to CDR3 DNA, 48 bases in frame from base 1. CDR1 and CDR2 are drawn from the germline V gene: SGHRS, YFSETQ.